Listed here is a single T cell receptor (beta chain). The antigen it recognizes is unknown. No qualities accompany the bases; no much larger clone lies one base away. The data are from a study of blood T cells in healthy people across ages (dated by TCRdb to between 2014 and 2016). With respect to the entire study: Template switching captured roughly one uniquely barcoded TCR beta cDNA molecule per two T cells in model experiments. Using deep sequencing normalized with unique cDNA molecular identifiers, the study measured how TCR beta repertoire diversity changes with age. Donors were grouped into four age groups: young (average 16 years), middle-aged (about 38), aged (approximately 67) and long-lived (around 80). To avoid experimental bias, donors of different ages were distributed randomly across sequencing lanes. Two additional independent replicas of 1 million unique cDNA reads from the same blood draw were analyzed for two donors (one aged 18 to 29 and one aged 80 or older). Broad study findings and their caveats: As age increased, observed TCR beta diversity per million T cells dropped in a roughly linear way, and a significant reduction was already evident by age 40. Conclusive comparison of naive and antigen-experienced compartments was prevented by the profiling of bulk unsorted PBMCs. Estimates of total diversity based on one million sequenced T cells were regarded as lower bounds and as underestimates. Donor CMV infection status was unknown, potentially confounding age-related changes in expanded clonotypes. There was a strong correlation between observed TCR beta diversity and the percentage of naive T cells measured by flow cytometry. Compared with the aged group, the long-lived group had more naive CD4+ T cells, fewer expanded clones and increased TCR diversity, suggesting age selection.

Deletion took 5 bases off V and 6 bases off J, with a span of 15 bases between the germline ends. Including cysteine and phenylalanine, the CDR3 has 14 amino acids. Just the 42-base CDR3 DNA is kept, in frame starting at base 1. Library generation was performed with 5' RACE. Sequencing was performed on an Illumina HiSeq 2500. A second PCR of roughly 6 to 11 cycles was run with a J-beta primer mix and a sample-barcoded 5' primer. A template-switch 5' adaptor carrying 12 random nucleotides introduced a unique molecular identifier onto each TCR beta cDNA molecule. Each sample yielded at least 2.5 million CDR3-containing paired-end reads. First-strand cDNA synthesis was performed from all RNA using the Mint cDNA synthesis kit, with priming by a TRBC-specific oligonucleotide. Following uracil-DNA glycosylase treatment, a first 18-cycle PCR with universal primers M1SS and BC2_uni_R was performed on all cDNA. On the authors' methods: Each sample was normalized by randomly selecting 1 million high-quality reads, each carrying a distinct molecular identifier. Instead of being binned into consensus sequences, reads with shared molecular identifiers were discarded. MiTCR, run with a Q25 quality threshold and the strictest error-elimination algorithm, handled CDR3 identification, clonotype clustering and error correction. A nonparametric unseen species model using Euler transformation provided a lower-bound estimate of total TCR beta diversity. Using fastp at Q25 and MiXCR, TCRdb reprocessed the public reads and kept productive beta chains. Rows matching on CDR3 protein sequence are summarized as one entry with the most common DNA and genes. The V and J calls come from TCRdb's annotation, not from the publication. The sample records 700,000 to 950,000 distinct CDR3 sequences, 58% of which are singletons. Around 22% of the sample belongs to the ten largest clones.

The donors were 40 or so Caucasian individuals from Russia, aged roughly 6 to 100 years, who were systemically healthy. Ten milliliters of peripheral blood were collected from each donor into EDTA-treated Vacutainer tubes. Ficoll-Paque density-gradient centrifugation was used to isolate PBMCs, with at least 7 million obtained per sample. Trizol reagent was used to extract total RNA from the PBMCs, yielding at least 6 micrograms per sample. Naive CD45RAhigh/CD27high T cell percentages were measured by flow cytometry on a PBMC aliquot from every donor. The chain employs TRBV12-3 or TRBV12-4 and TRBJ2-3, with no confident D gene call. Source material: blood. The origin of this receptor is a man aged 25 to 40 in good health. The CDR3 reads CASSNLLASDTQYF. The DNA sequence follows: TGTGCCAGCAGTAACTTGCTTGCGAGCGATACGCAGTATTTT.